This T cell receptor (beta chain) was retrieved from a study of shared clonotypes between healthy human individuals. Study-wide results and limits: Blood was the sole source, and tissue repertoires probably differ.

Unsorted samples drew genomic DNA from 90 million or so PBMCs. To note about this clone: Its target is unknown.

The trim removed 0 bases at V and 3 bases at J, leaving 8 bases unmatched. The germline CDR1 and CDR2 sequences are SGHRS and YFSETQ. The length of the CDR3 is 17 residues. Genomic DNA per cell subset filled all wells of several immunoSEQ plates. The unsorted PBMC replicate PCRs were performed with about 280 ng DNA, around 27,000 T cell genomes. The assay was immunoSEQ multiplex PCR, and TCRdb's table has in-frame clones only and misses some. Of about 470,000 clones listed, around 79% are singletons. The sample was PBMCs. The clonotype comes from a woman aged 40 to 50 in good health. Some clones in this sample may be carry-over from other donors' samples. The chain has TRBV5-1 and TRBJ1-1; 10 nucleotides align to TRBD1. The CDR3 reads CASSLAPGTGAYTEAFF. Here the CDR3 DNA reads TGCGCCAGCAGCTTGGCCCCCGGGACAGGGGCATACACTGAAGCTTTCTTT. The full variable domain, with the rest looked up from reference TRBV5-1 and TRBJ1-1, is KAGVTQTPRYLIKTRGQQVTLSCSPISGHRSVSWYQQTPGQGLQFLFEYFSETQRNKGNFPGRFSGRQFSNSRSEMNVSTLELGDSALYLCASSLAPGTGAYTEAFFGQGTRLTVV.